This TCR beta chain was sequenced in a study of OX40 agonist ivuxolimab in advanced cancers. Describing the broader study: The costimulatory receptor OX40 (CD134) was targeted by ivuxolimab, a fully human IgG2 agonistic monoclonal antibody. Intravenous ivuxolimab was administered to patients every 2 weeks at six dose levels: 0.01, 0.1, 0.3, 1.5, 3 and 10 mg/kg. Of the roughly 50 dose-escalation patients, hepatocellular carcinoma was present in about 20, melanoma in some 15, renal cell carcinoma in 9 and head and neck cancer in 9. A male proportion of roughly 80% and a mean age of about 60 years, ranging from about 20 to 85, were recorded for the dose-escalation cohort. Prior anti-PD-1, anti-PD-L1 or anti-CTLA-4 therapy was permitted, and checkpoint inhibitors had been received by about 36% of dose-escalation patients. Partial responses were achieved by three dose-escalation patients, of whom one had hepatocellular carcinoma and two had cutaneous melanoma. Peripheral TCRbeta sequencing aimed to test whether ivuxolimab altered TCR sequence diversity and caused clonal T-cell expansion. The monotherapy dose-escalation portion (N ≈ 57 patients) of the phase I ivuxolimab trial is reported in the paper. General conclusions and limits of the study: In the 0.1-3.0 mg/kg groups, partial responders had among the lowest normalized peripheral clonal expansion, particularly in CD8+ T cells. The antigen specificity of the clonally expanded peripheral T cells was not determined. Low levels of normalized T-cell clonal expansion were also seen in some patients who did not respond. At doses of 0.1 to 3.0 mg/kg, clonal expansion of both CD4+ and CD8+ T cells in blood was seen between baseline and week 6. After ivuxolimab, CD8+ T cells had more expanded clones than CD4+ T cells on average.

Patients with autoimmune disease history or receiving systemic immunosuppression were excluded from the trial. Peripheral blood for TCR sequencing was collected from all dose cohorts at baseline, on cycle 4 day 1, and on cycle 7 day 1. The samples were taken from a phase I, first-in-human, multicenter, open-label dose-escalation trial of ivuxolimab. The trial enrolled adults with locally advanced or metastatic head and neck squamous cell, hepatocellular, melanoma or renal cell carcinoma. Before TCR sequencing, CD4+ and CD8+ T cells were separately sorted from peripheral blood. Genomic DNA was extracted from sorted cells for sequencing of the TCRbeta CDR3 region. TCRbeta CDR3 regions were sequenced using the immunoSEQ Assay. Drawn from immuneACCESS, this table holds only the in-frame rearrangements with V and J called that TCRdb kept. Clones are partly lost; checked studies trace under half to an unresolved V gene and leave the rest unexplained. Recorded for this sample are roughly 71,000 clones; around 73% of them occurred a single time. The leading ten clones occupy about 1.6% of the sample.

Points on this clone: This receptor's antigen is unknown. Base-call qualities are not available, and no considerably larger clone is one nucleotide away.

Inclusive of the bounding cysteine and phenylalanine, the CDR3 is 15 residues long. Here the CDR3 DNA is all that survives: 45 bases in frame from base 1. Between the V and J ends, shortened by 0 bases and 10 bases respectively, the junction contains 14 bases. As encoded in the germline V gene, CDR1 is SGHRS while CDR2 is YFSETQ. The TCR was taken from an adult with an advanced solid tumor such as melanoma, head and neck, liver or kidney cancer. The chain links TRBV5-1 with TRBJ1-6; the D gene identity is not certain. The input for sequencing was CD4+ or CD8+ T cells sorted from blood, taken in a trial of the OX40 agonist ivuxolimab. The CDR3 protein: CASSLAGQNMSPLHF. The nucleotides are TGCGCCAGCAGCTTGGCGGGCCAGAACATGTCACCCCTCCACTTT.